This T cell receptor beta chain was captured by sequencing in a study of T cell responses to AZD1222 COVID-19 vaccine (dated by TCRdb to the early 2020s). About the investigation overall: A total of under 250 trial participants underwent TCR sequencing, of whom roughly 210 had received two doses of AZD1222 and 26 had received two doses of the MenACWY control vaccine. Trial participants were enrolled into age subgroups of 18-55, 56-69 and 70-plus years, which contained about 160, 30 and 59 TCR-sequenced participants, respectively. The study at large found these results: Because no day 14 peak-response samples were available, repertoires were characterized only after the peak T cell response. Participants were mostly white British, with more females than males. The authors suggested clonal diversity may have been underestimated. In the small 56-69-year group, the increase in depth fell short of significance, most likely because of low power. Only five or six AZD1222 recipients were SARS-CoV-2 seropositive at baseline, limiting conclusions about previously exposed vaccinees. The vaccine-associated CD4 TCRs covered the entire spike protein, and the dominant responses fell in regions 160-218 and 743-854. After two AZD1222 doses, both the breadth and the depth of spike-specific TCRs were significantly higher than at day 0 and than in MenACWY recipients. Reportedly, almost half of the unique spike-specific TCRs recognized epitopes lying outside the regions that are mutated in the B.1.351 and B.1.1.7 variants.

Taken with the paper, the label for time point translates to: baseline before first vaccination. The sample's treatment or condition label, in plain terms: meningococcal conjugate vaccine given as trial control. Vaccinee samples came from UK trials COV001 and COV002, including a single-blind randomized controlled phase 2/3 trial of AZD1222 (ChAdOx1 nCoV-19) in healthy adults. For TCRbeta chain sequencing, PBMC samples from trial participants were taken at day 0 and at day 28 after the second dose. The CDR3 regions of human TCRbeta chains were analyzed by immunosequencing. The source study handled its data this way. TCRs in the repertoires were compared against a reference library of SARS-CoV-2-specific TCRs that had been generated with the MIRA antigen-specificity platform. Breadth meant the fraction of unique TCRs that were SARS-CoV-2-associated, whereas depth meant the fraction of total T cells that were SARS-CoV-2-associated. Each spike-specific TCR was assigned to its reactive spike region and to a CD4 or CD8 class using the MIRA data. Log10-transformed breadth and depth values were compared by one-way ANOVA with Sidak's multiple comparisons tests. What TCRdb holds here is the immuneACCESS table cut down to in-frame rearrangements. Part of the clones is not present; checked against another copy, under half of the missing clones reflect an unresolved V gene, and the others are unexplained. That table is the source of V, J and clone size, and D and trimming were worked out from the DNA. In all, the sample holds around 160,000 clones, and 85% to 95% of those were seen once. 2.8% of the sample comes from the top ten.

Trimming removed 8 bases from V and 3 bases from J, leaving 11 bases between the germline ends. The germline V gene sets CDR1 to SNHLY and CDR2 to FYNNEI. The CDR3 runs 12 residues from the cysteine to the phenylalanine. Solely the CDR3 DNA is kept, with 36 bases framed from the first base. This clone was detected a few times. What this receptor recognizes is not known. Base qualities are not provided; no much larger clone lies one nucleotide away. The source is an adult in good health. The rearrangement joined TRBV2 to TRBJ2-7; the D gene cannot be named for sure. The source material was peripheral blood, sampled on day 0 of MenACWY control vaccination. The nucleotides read TGTGCCAGCTGTGGGGATATCTACGAGCAGTACTTC. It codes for CASCGDIYEQYF.